This is a list of T cell receptor beta chains from one sample in a study of shared clonotypes between healthy human individuals. Sequenced by immunoSEQ multiplex PCR; TCRdb stores in-frame clones only, minus some. Among approximately 1,000,000 clones listed, 60% to 80% were seen once. Sequenced sample: memory CD4+ T cells from PBMCs. The receptors shown here come from a young man in good health. Some clones in this sample may be carry-over from other donors' samples. Both conserved end residues are part of each CDR3. The order of the fields is J gene, clone size, D gene, V gene, CDR3 DNA, CDR3 protein. D genes are given only for firm matches. Not all rows give a size; the values are once, few, many and, for expanded clones, a class.

>TRBJ2-1|NA|NA|TRBV28
TGTGCCAGCACGCGCGGACACCCGGGCTCCTACAATGAGCAGTTCTTC
CASTRGHPGSYNEQFF
>TRBJ2-5|few|NA|TRBV9
TGTGCCAGCAGCCCCCTGGGGGGAGGGGGGGAGACCCAGTACTTC
CASSPLGGGGETQYF
>TRBJ2-3|NA|NA|TRBV30
TGTGCCTGGAGTGGAACAGATACGCAGTATTTT
CAWSGTDTQYF
>TRBJ2-1|NA|NA|TRBV7-3
TGTGCCAGCAGCATAGGGGGGAGCTCCTACAATGAGCAGTTCTTC
CASSIGGSSYNEQFF
>TRBJ2-3|NA|TRBD2|TRBV5-1
TGCGCCAGCAGCTCCTCCTCCGGCGGGAGAGCGACAGATACGCAGTATTTT
CASSSSSGGRATDTQYF
>TRBJ2-6|few|NA|TRBV5-1
TGCGCCAGCAGCTCGAGCTCTGGGGCCAACGTCCTGACTTTC
CASSSSSGANVLTF
>TRBJ1-1|NA|NA|TRBV4-2
TGTGCCAGCAGCCAAGTGGGGGTCGTTGAAGCTTTCTTT
CASSQVGVVEAFF
>TRBJ2-7|NA|TRBD1|TRBV5-4
TGTGCCAGCAGCTTGGGGGACAGGGATGGCCACGAGCAGTACTTC
CASSLGDRDGHEQYF
>TRBJ2-3|once|NA|TRBV7-9
TGTGCCAGCAGCTCCTACCTAGCCGGAGTAACAGATACGCAGTATTTT
CASSSYLAGVTDTQYF
>TRBJ2-7|NA|NA|TRBV19
TGTGCCAGCAAAAGGGGGCAGGGGACTACCTACGAGCAGTACTTC
CASKRGQGTTYEQYF
>TRBJ2-1|NA|NA|TRBV11-2
TGTGCCAGCAGCTTAGGCCTAGCTTATCCGGTTATCTCCTACAATGAGCAGTTCTTC
CASSLGLAYPVISYNEQFF
>TRBJ1-5|NA|TRBD1|TRBV28
TGTGCCAGCAGACGCCGGACAGGGGGCAATCAGCCCCAGCATTTT
CASRRRTGGNQPQHF
>TRBJ2-2|NA|NA|TRBV10-3
TGTGCCATCAGTGAGCGGGGGCTAGCGAACACCGGGGAGCTGTTTTTT
CAISERGLANTGELFF
>TRBJ1-4|NA|TRBD1|TRBV29-1
TGCAGCGCTCTGACAGGGGGCTTTGAAAAACTGTTTTTT
CSALTGGFEKLFF
>TRBJ2-7|once|NA|TRBV7-9
TGTGCCAGCAGTCCCGACCGACTCCAACTCTACGAGCAGTACTTC
CASSPDRLQLYEQYF
>TRBJ2-2|NA|TRBD2|TRBV2
TGTGCCAGCACACCCCAAGATAGCGGGGTAACCGGGGAGCTGTTTTTT
CASTPQDSGVTGELFF
>TRBJ2-5|once|NA|TRBV7-7
TGTGCCAGCAGCTTAGGCCGACAGTCTGGAGGGACCCAGTACTTC
CASSLGRQSGGTQYF
>TRBJ1-2|NA|NA|TRBV28
TGTGCCAGCAGTTTAGCTGGAGCAAAAGGCTACACCTTC
CASSLAGAKGYTF
>TRBJ2-4|NA|NA|TRBV28
TGTGCCAGCAGTTTAGGCGGATCAGCCAAAAACATTCAGTACTTC
CASSLGGSAKNIQYF
>TRBJ2-1|NA|TRBD2|TRBV13
TGTGCCAGCAGCGAAGAGGGCGGGAGCTCCTACAATGAGCAGTTCTTC
CASSEEGGSSYNEQFF
>TRBJ2-7|NA|NA|TRBV10-3
TGTGCCATCAGCGTCAGCAAGCTAAGGAGCGAGCAGTACTTC
CAISVSKLRSEQYF
>TRBJ1-5|few|NA|TRBV27
TGTGCCAGCCCCCCCGAGGTTCGATGGGGTAATCAGCCCCAGCATTTT
CASPPEVRWGNQPQHF
>TRBJ1-5|few|NA|TRBV5-6
TGTGCCAGCAGCTTGGGGGGGGATCAGCCCCAGCATTTT
CASSLGGDQPQHF
>TRBJ2-7|NA|NA|TRBV27
TGTGCCAGCAGCCCGGGACTTCTCCTCTCCTACGAGCAGTACTTC
CASSPGLLLSYEQYF
>TRBJ1-5|once|NA|TRBV6-4
TGTGCCAGCGGTGGGGAGGATCAGCCCCAGCATTTT
CASGGEDQPQHF
>TRBJ2-2|NA|TRBD2|TRBV7-3
TGTGCCAGCAGCCCGGGGACTAGCGGGAGAAACACCGGGGAGCTGTTTTTT
CASSPGTSGRNTGELFF
>TRBJ1-4|NA|NA|TRBV5-1
TGCGCCAGTAAACAGGGATCTAATGAAAAACTGTTTTTT
CASKQGSNEKLFF
>TRBJ2-7|NA|NA|TRBV4-3
TGCGCCAGCAGCCAAGATGCGGCCCCGGGGGGCCACGAGCAGTACTTC
CASSQDAAPGGHEQYF
>TRBJ2-5|NA|NA|TRBV5-1
TGCGCCAGCAGCCCCAGGACCGAAGGGACCCAGTACTTC
CASSPRTEGTQYF
>TRBJ2-1|few|TRBD2|TRBV11-2
TGTGCCAGCAGCATCGGACTAGCGGGAGCCAATGAGCAGTTCTTC
CASSIGLAGANEQFF
>TRBJ2-1|NA|TRBD2|TRBV18
TGTGCCAGCTCACCCCCAGGGACTAGCGGGAGGAACTCTGAGCAGTTCTTC
CASSPPGTSGRNSEQFF
>TRBJ1-3|NA|NA|TRBV28
TGTGCCAGCAGTTTGGAACAGGTCTCTGGAAACACCATATATTTT
CASSLEQVSGNTIYF
>TRBJ2-7|NA|NA|TRBV4-3
TGCGCCAGCAGCCTGGGCGACAGGAACTACGAGCAGTACTTC
CASSLGDRNYEQYF
>TRBJ2-7|few|TRBD1|TRBV27
TGTGCCAGCATTTTAAGTATCCGGGACAGGGTTGCCTACGAGCAGTACTTC
CASILSIRDRVAYEQYF
>TRBJ2-7|NA|TRBD2|TRBV27
TGTGCCAGCAGTTTCCTAGCGGGAGGGCTACGCGAGCAGTACTTC
CASSFLAGGLREQYF
>TRBJ2-5|NA|NA|TRBV18
TGTGCCAGCTCACCACAGGCTGGGGGTGGCGAGACCCAGTACTTC
CASSPQAGGGETQYF
>TRBJ1-2|many|NA|TRBV7-9
TGTGCCAGCAGCTTAGCCCTGGGGAACAGTCGCTACACCTTC
CASSLALGNSRYTF
>TRBJ2-3|NA|NA|TRBV11-2
TGTGCCAGCACCGCTTTAAGAGCGTTGGATACGCAGTATTTT
CASTALRALDTQYF
>TRBJ1-1|NA|NA|TRBV6-5
TGTGCCAGCAGTTACCAGATTCGAGGAACTGAAGCTTTCTTT
CASSYQIRGTEAFF
>TRBJ2-6|once|TRBD1|TRBV7-9
TGTGCCAGCAGCTCCGGACAGGGGACGGGACTCTCTGGGGCCAACGTCCTGACTTTC
CASSSGQGTGLSGANVLTF
>TRBJ2-5|NA|NA|TRBV2
TGTGCCAGCAGTGACAAGGTTCCCGAGACCCAGTACTTC
CASSDKVPETQYF
>TRBJ1-5|NA|NA|TRBV5-6
TGTGCCAGCAGCGGGTCTCCAGGGAGCGGTCAGCCCCAGCATTTT
CASSGSPGSGQPQHF
>TRBJ2-6|NA|NA|TRBV28
TGTGCCAGCAGAAGGGGGTACAGGGCCCCCTCTGGGGCCAACGTCCTGACTTTC
CASRRGYRAPSGANVLTF